Listed below are T cell receptor beta chains from one sample, sequenced in a study of cytomegalovirus exposure and HLA in healthy donors. Profiled with immunoSEQ multiplex PCR; TCRdb holds only in-frame clones, not every one. The repertoire holds 150,000 or so clones, with approximately 79% as singletons. The sequencing input was PBMCs. These receptors all stem from a man in his forties in good health and CMV-seropositive. Both conserved end residues are part of each CDR3. The D gene is left open where the match is weak. Clone sizes are given selectively: once, few, many, or a class where the clone is expanded.

J,V,size,D,DNA,CDR3
TRBJ2-7,TRBV28,.,.,TGTGCCAGCAGGAATCAGGGGTCCGAGCAGTACTTC,CASRNQGSEQYF
TRBJ1-1,TRBV2,.,TRBD1,TGTGCCAGCACGCAACCGGGACAGGGGATTGAAGCTTTCTTT,CASTQPGQGIEAFF
TRBJ2-7,TRBV11-2,many,.,TGTGCCAGCAGCTCTACACCAGGAGGTCTCTACGAGCAGTACTTC,CASSSTPGGLYEQYF
TRBJ2-6,TRBV10-3,few,TRBD1,TGTGCCATCGGGACAGGGGGTAACTCTGGGGCCAACGTCCTGACTTTC,CAIGTGGNSGANVLTF
TRBJ1-2,TRBV28,.,.,TGTGCCAGCAGTTACCCTGCAGGGGTAGCTAACTATGGCTACACCTTC,CASSYPAGVANYGYTF
TRBJ2-7,TRBV7-2,.,TRBD1,TGTGCCAGCACCCTGACAGGGAGAGGGTTCTACGAGCAGTACTTC,CASTLTGRGFYEQYF
TRBJ2-7,TRBV18,.,.,TGTGCCAGCTCAACAGACTCCTACGAGCAGTACTTC,CASSTDSYEQYF
TRBJ2-7,TRBV28,once,TRBD2,TGTGCCAGCAGTGATAGCGGGAGGGCCTACGAGCAGTACTTC,CASSDSGRAYEQYF
TRBJ2-4,TRBV2,.,TRBD1,TGTGCCAGCAGGGACAGGGGGGACATTCAGTACTTC,CASRDRGDIQYF
TRBJ2-3,TRBV28,.,TRBD2,TGTGCCAGCAGTTTAAGGCAGTTAGGTAGCGGGAGTAATTCCGCGCAGTATTTT,CASSLRQLGSGSNSAQYF
TRBJ2-1,TRBV5-4,.,TRBD2,TGTGCCAGCAACCGGGGGGACGCAACCTACAATGAGCAGTTCTTC,CASNRGDATYNEQFF
TRBJ1-5,TRBV18,.,.,TGTGCCAGCTCACCTCTCGCGTCCACCGGGGATCAGCCCCAGCATTTT,CASSPLASTGDQPQHF
TRBJ2-1,TRBV5-5,.,TRBD1,TGTGCCAGCAGCTTGGGACAGGGTATCGACAATGAGCAGTTCTTC,CASSLGQGIDNEQFF
TRBJ2-3,TRBV11-3,.,TRBD2,TGTGCCAGCAGCCCCTATGCGGGAGGGGCCACAGATACGCAGTATTTT,CASSPYAGGATDTQYF
TRBJ1-4,TRBV9,.,.,TGTGCCAGCAGCGGGGAGGCAAGGGCTGAAAAACTGTTTTTT,CASSGEARAEKLFF
TRBJ1-2,TRBV5-1,.,.,TGCGCCAGCAGCGGCCGGGACCCATCGTCGGGGGGCGGCTACACCTTC,CASSGRDPSSGGGYTF
TRBJ1-4,TRBV2,.,.,TGTGCCAGCAGTGAGATGGTTAGGAGGGCAACTAATGAAAAACTGTTTTTT,CASSEMVRRATNEKLFF
TRBJ2-3,TRBV27,.,TRBD2,TGTGCCAGCAGTTTAAGGACTAGCGGGAGCACAGATACGCAGTATTTT,CASSLRTSGSTDTQYF
TRBJ2-7,TRBV9,.,TRBD2,TGTGCCAGCAGCGAGGGGACTAGCGGGAACTACGAGCAGTACTTC,CASSEGTSGNYEQYF
TRBJ2-1,TRBV10-1,.,TRBD1,TGCGCCAGCAGTGAGATCCGGACAGGCGGCAATGAGCAGTTCTTC,CASSEIRTGGNEQFF
TRBJ1-1,TRBV5-8,.,.,TGTGCCAGCAGCTTGGACAGCTCCTCGAACACTGAAGCTTTCTTT,CASSLDSSSNTEAFF
TRBJ1-1,TRBV7-6,.,.,TGTGCCAGCAGCTTAGCTCACAGGTCTACTGAAGCTTTCTTT,CASSLAHRSTEAFF
TRBJ2-1,TRBV19,once,TRBD2,TGTGCCAGTAGTATGGGCGGGAGTATCACCTACAATGAGCAGTTCTTC,CASSMGGSITYNEQFF
TRBJ2-5,TRBV7-3,.,TRBD2,TGTGCCAGCAGCATCTCTAGCGGGAGTGGGCGGGAGACCCAGTACTTC,CASSISSGSGRETQYF
TRBJ1-4,TRBV2,.,TRBD1,TGTGCCAGCAGTCGACAGGGCGGTGAAAAACTGTTTTTT,CASSRQGGEKLFF
TRBJ1-4,TRBV11-3,few,TRBD1,TGTGCCAGCAGTCCGGACAGGAGAAATGAAAAACTGTTTTTT,CASSPDRRNEKLFF
TRBJ1-2,TRBV6-6,.,.,TGTGCCAGCAGTTACCGGAGTAATGGCTACACCTTC,CASSYRSNGYTF
TRBJ2-7,TRBV7-2,.,.,TGTGCCAGCAGCTATTTAAGCGGGCCCTCCTACGAGCAGTACTTC,CASSYLSGPSYEQYF
TRBJ2-7,TRBV7-2,.,.,TGTGCCAGCAGCTTATCAGGGATCTCCTACGAGCAGTACTTC,CASSLSGISYEQYF
TRBJ2-1,TRBV9,once,.,TGTGCCAGCAGCCTCCGGGACACCCTCGTTCATGAGCAGTTCTTC,CASSLRDTLVHEQFF
TRBJ2-7,TRBV7-2,.,TRBD2,TGTGCCAGCAGCTTTAGCGGGAGGCCCCACGAGCAGTACTTC,CASSFSGRPHEQYF
TRBJ2-1,TRBV7-6,.,TRBD1,TGTGCCAGCAGCCGAGGGACAGTTCTCTCCTACAATGAGCAGTTCTTC,CASSRGTVLSYNEQFF
TRBJ2-1,TRBV10-3,.,.,TGTGCCATCAGTGGGGTAGCGGAGAACAATGAGCAGTTCTTC,CAISGVAENNEQFF
TRBJ2-3,TRBV7-3,.,TRBD1,TGTGCCAGCAGCCGAACACAGGGGGCGATGCGCACAGATACGCAGTATTTT,CASSRTQGAMRTDTQYF
TRBJ2-6,TRBV5-6,.,TRBD1,TGTGCCAGCAGCTTGGTTGACAGGGGCTCTGGGGCCAACGGCCTGACTTTC,CASSLVDRGSGANGLTF
TRBJ2-1,TRBV2,.,TRBD2,TGTGCCAGCAATCTTAGGGGAGCGGGAACGTTCTTC,CASNLRGAGTFF
TRBJ2-7,TRBV5-4,once,TRBD1,TGTGCCAGCAGCGTGGGGACAGGGGGCTTGGACGAGCAGTACTTC,CASSVGTGGLDEQYF
TRBJ2-1,TRBV5-1,.,.,TGCGCCAGCAGCAACGAGGGCCTCAATGAGCAGTTCTTC,CASSNEGLNEQFF
TRBJ2-2,TRBV30,.,.,TGTGCCTGGAGCCAACCCCCGGGGGGCAGCACCGGGGAGCTGTTTTTT,CAWSQPPGGSTGELFF
TRBJ2-1,TRBV19,.,TRBD2,TGTGCCAGTAAGGCTAGCGGGAGGGCCTTATACAATGAGCAGTTCTTC,CASKASGRALYNEQFF
TRBJ2-1,TRBV15,.,TRBD2,TGTGCCACCAGTCCACCCCTAAGCGGGGGATACAATGAGCAGTTCTTC,CATSPPLSGGYNEQFF
TRBJ1-1,TRBV25-1,.,TRBD1,TGTGCCAGCAGTGAATTCCAGGGGGGAGCTTTCTTT,CASSEFQGGAFF
TRBJ2-7,TRBV5-6,few,.,TGTGCCAGCAGCTTGGACCTGGATGAGACATACGAGCAGTACTTC,CASSLDLDETYEQYF
TRBJ2-4,TRBV9,.,TRBD1,TGTGCCAGCAGCTTCCGACAGGGGGACAGTCAGTACTTC,CASSFRQGDSQYF
TRBJ2-2,TRBV29-1,few,.,TGCAGCGTAGCTGTCCACACCGGGGAGCTGTTTTTT,CSVAVHTGELFF
TRBJ2-7,TRBV10-2,.,TRBD1,TGCGCCAGCAGTCTTCTCCTACAGGGGAACTACGAGCAGTACTTC,CASSLLLQGNYEQYF
TRBJ2-7,TRBV28,.,TRBD2,TGTGCCAGCAGTGCTTCCGGGACTAGCGGGAGGGTGGGGGAGCAGTACTTC,CASSASGTSGRVGEQYF
TRBJ2-2,TRBV6-4,once,.,TGTGCCAGCAGTGACGAGGTGAACACCGGGGAGCTGTTTTTT,CASSDEVNTGELFF
TRBJ2-7,TRBV20-1,.,.,TGCAGTGCTAGACAAGGAGGCGAGCAGTACTTC,CSARQGGEQYF
TRBJ1-1,TRBV9,once,TRBD1,TGTGCCAGCAGCCCATGGGACAGGGGGAACACTGAAGCTTTCTTT,CASSPWDRGNTEAFF
TRBJ2-7,TRBV11-3,.,.,TGTGCCAGCAGCTTAGATCCCAACTCCTACGAGCAGTACTTC,CASSLDPNSYEQYF
TRBJ2-1,TRBV11-2,.,.,TGTGCCACCGCGCAGGGCTCCTACAATGAGCAGTTCTTC,CATAQGSYNEQFF
TRBJ2-1,TRBV7-9,.,TRBD1,TGTGCCAGCAGCTTCGCCCCAGGGGGTCGGAACAATGAGCAGTTCTTC,CASSFAPGGRNNEQFF
TRBJ1-5,TRBV6-1,.,TRBD1,TGTGCCAGCAGTGACCGCCACAGGGGTCAGCCCCAGCATTTT,CASSDRHRGQPQHF
TRBJ2-2,TRBV9,.,TRBD2,TGTGCCAGCAGACTAGCGGTAAACACCGGGGAGCTGTTTTTT,CASRLAVNTGELFF